This TCR beta chain was profiled in a study of T cell responses to AZD1222 COVID-19 vaccine. Regarding the study as a whole: Spike-specific TCR breadth and depth were elevated following two AZD1222 doses. Repertoires were obtained solely post-peak T cell response. Mostly white British, mostly female donors; authors suggested clonal diversity may be underestimated.

Only one count was recorded for this clone. No antigen is known for it. TCRdb keeps only in-frame clones here, not all; method: immunoSEQ multiplex PCR. The sample includes tens of thousands of clones, roughly 90% of them seen just once. The sample consisted of peripheral blood, taken 28 days after the second AZD1222 dose. This receptor was taken from an adult who received the AZD1222 COVID-19 vaccine.

The DNA for the CDR3 is TGTGCCAGCAGCGGGATGGGATTCGGCTACACCTTC. It is translated as CASSGMGFGYTF. The V gene is TRBV12-3 or TRBV12-4, the J gene TRBJ1-2, with D uncertain. The CDR3 is made up of 12 amino acids. Deletions cut 6 bases from V and 8 bases from J, with 13 bases between.